This T cell receptor (beta chain) was obtained from a study of identical twins. Among all donors, each was a healthy Caucasian. This clonotype occurred a few times. The target antigen is unknown. Study-level results: Recombination models fit unrelated individuals' TCR alpha sharing but underestimated twins'.

One entry per CDR3 protein, called by TCRdb with MiXCR from the 5' RACE reads. The sample records around 480,000 distinct CDR3 sequences, 14% being singletons. These same data were also listed under a study on yellow fever vaccine responses in identical twins.

Sequenced sample: CD4+ T cells sorted from blood. This clonotype originated in a woman younger than 35 in good health.

CDR3 bases: TGTGCCAGCAGTTTAAGCTATGGCTACACCTTC. It yields the protein CASSLSYGYTF. The chain has TRBV12-3 or TRBV12-4 and TRBJ1-2; D not resolved. This CDR3 has 11 amino acids. V dropped 2 bases and J dropped 4 bases, with 2 bases sitting between them.